This T cell receptor beta chain was identified during a study of CXCR3-negative and CXCR3-positive naive CD8 T cells. Whole-study context: The study obtained 140 million or so TRB reads, about 1.5 +/- 0.3 million per library.

A note on this clonotype: Antigen specificity is unknown.

UMI-labeled 5' RACE yielded the TRB cDNA libraries. Reanalyzing the 5' RACE reads, TCRdb keeps one entry per CDR3 protein, without DNA. The sample holds 75,000 or so distinct CDR3 sequences. Study observations and caveats: Naive CXCR3-positive cells had TRB CDR3s more hydrophobic than those of CXCR3-negative naive cells.

CDR3 size: 12 residues. The chain combines TRBV12-3 or TRBV12-4 with TRBJ2-7; as DNA is missing, the TRBD1 call by TCRdb cannot be tested. This TCR was sampled from a human donor in good health. Some clones in this sample may be carry-over from other donors' samples. The source material was naive CXCR3- CD8+ T cells from blood. Subset defined: CD45RO-CCR7+CD27+CD95- naive CD8+ T cells lacking CXCR3 (TNR3-). The CDR3 loop reads CASTPGGLEQYF.